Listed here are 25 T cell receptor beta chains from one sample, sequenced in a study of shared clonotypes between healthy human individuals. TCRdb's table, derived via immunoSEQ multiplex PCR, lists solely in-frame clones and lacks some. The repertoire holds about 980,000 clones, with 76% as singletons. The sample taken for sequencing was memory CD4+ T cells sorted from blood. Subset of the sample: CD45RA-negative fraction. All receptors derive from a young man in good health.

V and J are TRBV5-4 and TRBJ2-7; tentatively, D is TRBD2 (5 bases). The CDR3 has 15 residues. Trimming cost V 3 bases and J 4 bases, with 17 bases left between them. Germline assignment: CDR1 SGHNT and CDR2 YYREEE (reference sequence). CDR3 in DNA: TGTGCCAGCAGCTCGGGGTCCTCGGCTACTTACGAGCAGTACTTC. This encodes CASSSGSSATYEQYF. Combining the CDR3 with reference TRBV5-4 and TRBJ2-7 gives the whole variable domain ETGVTQSPTHLIKTRGQQVTLRCSSQSGHNTVSWYQQALGQGPQFIFQYYREEENGRGNFPPRFSGLQFPNYSSELNVNALELDDSALYLCASSSGSSATYEQYFGPGTRLTVT.

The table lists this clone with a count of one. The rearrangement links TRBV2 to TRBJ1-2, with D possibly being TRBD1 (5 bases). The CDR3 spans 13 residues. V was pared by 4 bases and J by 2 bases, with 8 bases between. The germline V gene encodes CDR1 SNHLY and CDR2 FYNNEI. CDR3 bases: TGTGCCAGCAGTGGGCGGGGGAACTATGGCTACACCTTC. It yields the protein CASSGRGNYGYTF.

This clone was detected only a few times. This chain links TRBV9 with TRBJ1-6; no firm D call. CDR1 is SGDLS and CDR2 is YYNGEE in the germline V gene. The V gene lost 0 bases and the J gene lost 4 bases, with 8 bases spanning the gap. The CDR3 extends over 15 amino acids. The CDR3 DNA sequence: TGTGCCAGCAGCGTAGAAGGGAAATATAATTCACCCCTCCACTTT. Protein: CASSVEGKYNSPLHF. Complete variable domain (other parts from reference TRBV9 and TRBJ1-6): DSGVTQTPKHLITATGQRVTLRCSPRSGDLSVYWYQQSLDQGLQFLIQYYNGEERAKGNILERFSAQQFPDLHSELNLSSLELGDSALYFCASSVEGKYNSPLHFGNGTRLTVT.

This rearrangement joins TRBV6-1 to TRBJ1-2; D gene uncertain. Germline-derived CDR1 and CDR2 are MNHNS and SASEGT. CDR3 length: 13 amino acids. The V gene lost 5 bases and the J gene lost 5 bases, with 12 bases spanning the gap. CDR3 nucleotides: TGTGCCAGCAGTTCGTCTAGGTCATATGGCTACACCTTC. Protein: CASSSSRSYGYTF.

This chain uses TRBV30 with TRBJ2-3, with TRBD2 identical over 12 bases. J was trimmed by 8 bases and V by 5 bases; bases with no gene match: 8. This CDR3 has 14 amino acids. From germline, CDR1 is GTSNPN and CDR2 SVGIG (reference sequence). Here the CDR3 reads CAWGTSGGTGTQYF. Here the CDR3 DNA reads TGTGCCTGGGGAACTAGCGGGGGGACGGGTACGCAGTATTTT. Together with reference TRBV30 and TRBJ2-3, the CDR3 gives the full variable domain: SQTIHQWPATLVQPVGSPLSLECTVEGTSNPNLYWYRQAAGRGLQLLFYSVGIGQISSEVPQNLSASRPQDRQFILSSKKLLLSDSGFYLCAWGTSGGTGTQYFGPGTRLTVL.

The CDR3 reads CASSVKPSEGNTEAFF. The CDR3 DNA follows: TGTGCCAGCAGCGTAAAGCCTTCCGAGGGGAACACTGAAGCTTTCTTT. The rearrangement links TRBV9 to TRBJ1-1; D ambiguous. The CDR3 contains 16 residues. Germline V CDR1 and CDR2: SGDLS, YYNGEE. Trimming cost V 1 base and J 1 base, with 14 bases left between them.

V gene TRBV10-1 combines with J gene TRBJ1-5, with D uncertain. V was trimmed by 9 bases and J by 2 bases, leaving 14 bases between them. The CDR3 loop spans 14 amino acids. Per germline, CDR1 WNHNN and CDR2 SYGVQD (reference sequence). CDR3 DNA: TGCGCCAGGACACACGGACGCGGCAATCAGCCCCAGCATTTT. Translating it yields CARTHGRGNQPQHF.

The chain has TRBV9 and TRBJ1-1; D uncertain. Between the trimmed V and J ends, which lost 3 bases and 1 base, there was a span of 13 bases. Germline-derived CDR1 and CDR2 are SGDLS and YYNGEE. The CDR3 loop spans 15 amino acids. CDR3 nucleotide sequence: TGTGCCAGCAGCGCTCTCGGGGAGGGGAACACTGAAGCTTTCTTT. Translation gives CASSALGEGNTEAFF.

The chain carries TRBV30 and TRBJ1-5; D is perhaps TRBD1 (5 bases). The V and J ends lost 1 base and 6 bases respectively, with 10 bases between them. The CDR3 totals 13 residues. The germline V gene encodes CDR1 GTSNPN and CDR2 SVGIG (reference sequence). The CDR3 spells CAWSGGEGQPQHF. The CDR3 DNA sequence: TGTGCCTGGAGTGGGGGGGAGGGTCAGCCCCAGCATTTT.

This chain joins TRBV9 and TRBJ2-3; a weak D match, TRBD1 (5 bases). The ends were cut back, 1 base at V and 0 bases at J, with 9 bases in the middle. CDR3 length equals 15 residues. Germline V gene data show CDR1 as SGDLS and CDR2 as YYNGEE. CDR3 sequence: CASSVSGASTDTQYF. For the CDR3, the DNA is TGTGCCAGCAGCGTAAGTGGGGCTAGCACAGATACGCAGTATTTT.

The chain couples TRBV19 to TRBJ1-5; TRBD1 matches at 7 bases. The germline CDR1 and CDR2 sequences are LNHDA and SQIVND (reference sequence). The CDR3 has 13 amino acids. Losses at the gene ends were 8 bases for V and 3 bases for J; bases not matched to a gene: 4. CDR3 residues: CASRGQYNQPQHF. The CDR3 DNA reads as TGTGCCAGTCGGGGACAGTACAATCAGCCCCAGCATTTT.

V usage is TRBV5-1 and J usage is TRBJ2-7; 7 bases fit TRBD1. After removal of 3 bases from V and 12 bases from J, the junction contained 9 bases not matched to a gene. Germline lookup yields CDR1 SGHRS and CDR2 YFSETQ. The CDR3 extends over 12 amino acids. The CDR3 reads CASSSGQAVLYF. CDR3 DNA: TGCGCCAGCAGCTCCGGACAGGCTGTGTTGTACTTC.

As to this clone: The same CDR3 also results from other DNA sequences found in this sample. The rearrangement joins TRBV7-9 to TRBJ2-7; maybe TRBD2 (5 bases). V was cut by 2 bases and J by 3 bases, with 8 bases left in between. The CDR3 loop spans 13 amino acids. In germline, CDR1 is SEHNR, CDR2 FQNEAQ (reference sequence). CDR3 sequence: CASSLRADYEQYF. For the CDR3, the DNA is TGTGCCAGCAGCTTACGAGCGGACTACGAGCAGTACTTC. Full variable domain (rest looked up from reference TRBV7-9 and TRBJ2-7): DTGVSQNPRHKITKRGQNVTFRCDPISEHNRLYWYRQTLGQGPEFLTYFQNEAQLEKSRLLSDRFSAERPKGSFSTLEIQRTEQGDSAMYLCASSLRADYEQYFGPGTRLTVT.

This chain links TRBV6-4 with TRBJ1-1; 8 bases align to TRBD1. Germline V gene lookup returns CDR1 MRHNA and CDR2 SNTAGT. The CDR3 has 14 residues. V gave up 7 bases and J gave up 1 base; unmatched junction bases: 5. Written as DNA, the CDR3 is TGTGCCAGCAAAGACAGGGGAGAGAACACTGAAGCTTTCTTT. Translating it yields CASKDRGENTEAFF.

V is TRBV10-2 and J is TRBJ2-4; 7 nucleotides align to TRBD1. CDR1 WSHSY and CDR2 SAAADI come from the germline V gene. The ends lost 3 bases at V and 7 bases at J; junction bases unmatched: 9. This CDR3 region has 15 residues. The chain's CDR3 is CASSEGDRDLNIQYF. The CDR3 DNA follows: TGCGCCAGCAGTGAAGGGGACAGAGACCTTAACATTCAGTACTTC.

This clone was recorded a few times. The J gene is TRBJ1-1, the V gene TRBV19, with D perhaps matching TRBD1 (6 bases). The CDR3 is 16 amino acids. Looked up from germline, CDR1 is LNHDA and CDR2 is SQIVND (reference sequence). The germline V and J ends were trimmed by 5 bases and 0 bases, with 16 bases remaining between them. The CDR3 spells CASSSRRGKMNTEAFF. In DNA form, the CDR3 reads TGTGCCAGTAGTTCTCGCAGGGGTAAAATGAACACTGAAGCTTTCTTT.

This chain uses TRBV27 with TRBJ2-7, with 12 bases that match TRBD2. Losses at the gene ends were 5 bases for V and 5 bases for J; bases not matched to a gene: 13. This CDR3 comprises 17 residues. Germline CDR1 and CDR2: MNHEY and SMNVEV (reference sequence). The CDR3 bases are TGTGCCAGCAGTAAGACTAGCGGGGGCCCAGGGATCCACGAGCAGTACTTC. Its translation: CASSKTSGGPGIHEQYF.

In DNA, the CDR3 is TGTGCCAGCAATCAGGGACTAAACTACGAGCAGTACTTC. Protein sequence: CASNQGLNYEQYF. The genes are TRBV2 and TRBJ2-7; 7 nucleotides agree with TRBD2. CDR1 and CDR2 from the germline V gene are SNHLY and FYNNEI. V was pared by 7 bases and J by 3 bases, with 6 bases of the junction left unmatched. There are 13 residues in the CDR3.

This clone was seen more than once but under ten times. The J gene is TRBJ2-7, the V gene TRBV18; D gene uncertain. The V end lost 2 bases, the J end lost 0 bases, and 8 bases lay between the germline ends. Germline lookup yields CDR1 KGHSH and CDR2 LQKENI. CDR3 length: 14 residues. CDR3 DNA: TGTGCCAGCTCACCAGTACACAACTCCTACGAGCAGTACTTC. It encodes CASSPVHNSYEQYF.

CDR3 coding DNA: TGTGCCAGCAGCAGAAAGAGGGACGCAGCCTACGAGCAGTACTTC. This encodes CASSRKRDAAYEQYF. This chain connects TRBV13 to TRBJ2-7, with D possibly called TRBD1 or TRBD2 (5 bases each). Germline CDR1 reads PRHDT; CDR2 reads FYEKMQ (reference sequence). This CDR3 is built from 15 residues. The ends were cut back, 5 bases at V and 2 bases at J, with 16 bases in the middle.

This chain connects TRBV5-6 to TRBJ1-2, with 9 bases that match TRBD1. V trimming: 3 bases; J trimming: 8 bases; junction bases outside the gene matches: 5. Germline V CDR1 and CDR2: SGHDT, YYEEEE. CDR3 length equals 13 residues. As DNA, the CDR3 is TGTGCCAGCAGCTCGGACAGGGGATACGGCTACACCTTC. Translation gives CASSSDRGYGYTF.

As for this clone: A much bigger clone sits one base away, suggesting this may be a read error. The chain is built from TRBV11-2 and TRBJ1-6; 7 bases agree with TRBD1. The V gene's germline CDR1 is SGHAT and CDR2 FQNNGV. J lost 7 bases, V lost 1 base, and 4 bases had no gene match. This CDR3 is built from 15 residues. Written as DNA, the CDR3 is TGTGCCAGCAGCTTAGGGGACAGAGAGAATTCACCCCTCCACTTT. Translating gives CASSLGDRENSPLHF.

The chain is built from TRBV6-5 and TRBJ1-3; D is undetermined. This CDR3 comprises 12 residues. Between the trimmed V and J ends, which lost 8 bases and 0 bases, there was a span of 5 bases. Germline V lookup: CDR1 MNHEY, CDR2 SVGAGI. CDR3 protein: CASGPSGNTIYF. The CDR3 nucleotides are TGTGCCAGCGGGCCCTCTGGAAACACCATATATTTT.

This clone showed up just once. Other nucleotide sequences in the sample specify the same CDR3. The CDR3 DNA reads TGCGCCAGCAGCTTGGGACCTGCGGGCGAGCAGTACTTC. Translation: CASSLGPAGEQYF. J is TRBJ2-7 and V is TRBV5-1; possibly TRBD2 for D (5 bases). CDR1 SGHRS and CDR2 YFSETQ come from the germline V gene. Trimming pared 0 bases from V and 6 bases from J, leaving 10 bases between. This CDR3 is built from 13 residues.

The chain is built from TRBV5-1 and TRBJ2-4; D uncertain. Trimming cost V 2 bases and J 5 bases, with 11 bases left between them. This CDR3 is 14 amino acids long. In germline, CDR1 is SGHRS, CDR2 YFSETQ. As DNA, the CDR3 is TGCGCCAGCAGCTTAGGAGACACCCAAAACATTCAGTACTTC. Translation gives CASSLGDTQNIQYF.